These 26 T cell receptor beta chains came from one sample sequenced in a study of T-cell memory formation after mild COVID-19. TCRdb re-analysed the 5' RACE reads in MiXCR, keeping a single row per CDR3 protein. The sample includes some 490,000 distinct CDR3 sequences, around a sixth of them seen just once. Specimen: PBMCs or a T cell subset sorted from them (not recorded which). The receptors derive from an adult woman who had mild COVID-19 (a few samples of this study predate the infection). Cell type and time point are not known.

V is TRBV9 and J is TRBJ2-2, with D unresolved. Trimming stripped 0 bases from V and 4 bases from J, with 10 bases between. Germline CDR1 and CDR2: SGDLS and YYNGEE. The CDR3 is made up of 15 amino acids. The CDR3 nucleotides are TGTGCCAGCAGCGTAGTGGATAGCAGCACCGGGGAGCTGTTTTTT. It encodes CASSVVDSSTGELFF.

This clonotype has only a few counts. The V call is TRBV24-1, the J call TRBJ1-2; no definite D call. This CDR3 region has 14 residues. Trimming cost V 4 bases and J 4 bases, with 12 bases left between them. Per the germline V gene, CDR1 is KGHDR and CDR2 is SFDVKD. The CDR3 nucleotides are TGTGCCACCAGTGACCCTGGGCAGACCTATGGCTACACCTTC. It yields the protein CATSDPGQTYGYTF.

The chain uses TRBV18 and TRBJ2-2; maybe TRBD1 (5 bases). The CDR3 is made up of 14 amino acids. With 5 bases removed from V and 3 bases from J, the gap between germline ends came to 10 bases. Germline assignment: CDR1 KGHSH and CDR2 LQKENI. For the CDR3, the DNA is TGTGCCAGCTCATCCTACAGGTACACCGGGGAGCTGTTTTTT. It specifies CASSSYRYTGELFF. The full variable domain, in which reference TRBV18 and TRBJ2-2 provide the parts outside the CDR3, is NAGVMQNPRHLVRRRGQEARLRCSPMKGHSHVYWYRQLPEEGLKFMVYLQKENIIDESGMPKERFSAEFPKEGPSILRIQQVVRGDSAAYFCASSSYRYTGELFFGEGSRLTVL.

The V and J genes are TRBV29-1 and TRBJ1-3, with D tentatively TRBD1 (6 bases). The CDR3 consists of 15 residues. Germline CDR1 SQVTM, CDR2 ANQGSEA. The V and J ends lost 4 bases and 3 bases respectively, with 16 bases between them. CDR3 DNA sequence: TGCAGCGTTGCCGCGGGGGCTCTTGATGGAAACACCATATATTTT. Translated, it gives CSVAAGALDGNTIYF. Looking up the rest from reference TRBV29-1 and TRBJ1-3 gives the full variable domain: SAVISQKPSRDICQRGTSLTIQCQVDSQVTMMFWYRQQPGQSLTLIATANQGSEATYESGFVIDKFPISRPNLTFSTLTVSNMSPEDSSIYLCSVAAGALDGNTIYFGEGSWLTVV.

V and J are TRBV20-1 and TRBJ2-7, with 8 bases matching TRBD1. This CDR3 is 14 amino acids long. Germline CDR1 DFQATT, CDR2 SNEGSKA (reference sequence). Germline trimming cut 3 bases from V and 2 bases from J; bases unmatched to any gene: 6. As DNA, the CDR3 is TGCAGTGCTAGTAACAGGGGGAACCCCTACGAGCAGTACTTC. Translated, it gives CSASNRGNPYEQYF.

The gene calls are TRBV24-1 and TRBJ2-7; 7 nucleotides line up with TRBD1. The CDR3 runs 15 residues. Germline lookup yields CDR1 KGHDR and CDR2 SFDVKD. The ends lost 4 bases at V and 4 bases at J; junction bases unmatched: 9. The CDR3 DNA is TGTGCCACCAGTGACCCCCGGACAGGAGATTACGAGCAGTACTTC. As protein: CATSDPRTGDYEQYF.

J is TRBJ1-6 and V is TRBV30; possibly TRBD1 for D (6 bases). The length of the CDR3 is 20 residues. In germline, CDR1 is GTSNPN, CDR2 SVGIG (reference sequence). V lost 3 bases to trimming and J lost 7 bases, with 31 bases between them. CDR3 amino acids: CAWSPVQAWGGVRRNSPLHF. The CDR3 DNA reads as TGTGCCTGGAGCCCTGTTCAGGCCTGGGGGGGCGTCCGGCGAAATTCACCCCTCCACTTT.

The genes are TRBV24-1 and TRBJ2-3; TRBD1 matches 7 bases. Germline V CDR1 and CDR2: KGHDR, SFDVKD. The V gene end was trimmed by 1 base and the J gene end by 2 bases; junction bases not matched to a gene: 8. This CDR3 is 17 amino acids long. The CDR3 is CATSDFTSGGVTDTQYF. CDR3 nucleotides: TGTGCCACCAGTGATTTCACTTCAGGGGGAGTCACAGATACGCAGTATTTT.

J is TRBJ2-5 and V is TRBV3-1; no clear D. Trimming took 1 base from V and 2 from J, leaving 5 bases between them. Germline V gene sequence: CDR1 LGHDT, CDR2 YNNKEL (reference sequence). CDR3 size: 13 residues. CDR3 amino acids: CASSQVAQETQYF. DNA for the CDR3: TGTGCCAGCAGCCAAGTAGCACAAGAGACCCAGTACTTC.

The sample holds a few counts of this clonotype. This CDR3 reads CASSFIGAGVLGELFF. Here the CDR3 DNA reads TGTGCCAGCAGTTTTATCGGAGCGGGAGTACTCGGGGAGCTGTTTTTT. This chain uses TRBV27 with TRBJ2-2; the match to TRBD2 covers 8 bases. This CDR3 contains 16 residues. V lost 3 bases, J lost 7 bases, and 10 bases stayed unmatched. Germline V gene sequence: CDR1 MNHEY, CDR2 SMNVEV (reference sequence).

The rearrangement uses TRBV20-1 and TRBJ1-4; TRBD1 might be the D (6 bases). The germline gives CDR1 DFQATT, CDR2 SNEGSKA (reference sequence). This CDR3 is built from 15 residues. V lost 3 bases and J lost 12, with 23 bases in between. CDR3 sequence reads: CSASAPRQAEGQLFF. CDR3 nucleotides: TGCAGTGCTAGCGCCCCCAGACAGGCCGAGGGACAACTGTTTTTT.

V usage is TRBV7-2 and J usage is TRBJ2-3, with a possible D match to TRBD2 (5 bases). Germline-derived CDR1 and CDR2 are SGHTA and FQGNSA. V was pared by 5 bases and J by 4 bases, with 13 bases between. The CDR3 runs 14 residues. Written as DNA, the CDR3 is TGTGCCAGCAGCCTGAAGGCGGGCCCAGATACGCAGTATTTT. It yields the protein CASSLKAGPDTQYF.

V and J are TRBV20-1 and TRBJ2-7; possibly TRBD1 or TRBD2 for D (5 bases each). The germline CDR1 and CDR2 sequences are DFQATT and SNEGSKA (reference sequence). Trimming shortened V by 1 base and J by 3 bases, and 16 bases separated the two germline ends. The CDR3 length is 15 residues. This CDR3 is CSARGRKRGSYEQYF. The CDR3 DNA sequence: TGCAGTGCTAGAGGTCGGAAGAGGGGAAGCTACGAGCAGTACTTC.

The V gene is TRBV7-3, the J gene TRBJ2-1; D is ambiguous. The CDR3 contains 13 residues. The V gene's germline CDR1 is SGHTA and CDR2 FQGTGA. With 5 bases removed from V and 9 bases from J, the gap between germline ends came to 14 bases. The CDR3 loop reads CASSPSVGPEQFF. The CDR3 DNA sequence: TGTGCCAGCAGCCCCTCGGTGGGCCCTGAGCAGTTCTTC. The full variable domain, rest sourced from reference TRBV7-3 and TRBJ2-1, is GAGVSQTPSNKVTEKGKYVELRCDPISGHTALYWYRQSLGQGPEFLIYFQGTGAADDSGLPNDRFFAVRPEGSVSTLKIQRTERGDSAVYLCASSPSVGPEQFFGPGTRLTVL.

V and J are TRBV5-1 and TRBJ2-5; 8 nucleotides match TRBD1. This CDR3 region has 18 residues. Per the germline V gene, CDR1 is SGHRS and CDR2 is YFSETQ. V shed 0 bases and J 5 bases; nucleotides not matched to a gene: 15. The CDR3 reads CASSLVVGASGGEETQYF. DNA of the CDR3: TGCGCCAGCAGCTTGGTGGTTGGCGCGTCAGGGGGCGAGGAGACCCAGTACTTC.

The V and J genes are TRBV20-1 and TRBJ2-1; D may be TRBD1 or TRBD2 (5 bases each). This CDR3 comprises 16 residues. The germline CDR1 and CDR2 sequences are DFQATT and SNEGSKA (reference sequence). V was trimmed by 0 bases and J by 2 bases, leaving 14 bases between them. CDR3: CSARDLGARTYNEQFF. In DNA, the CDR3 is TGCAGTGCTAGAGATCTCGGGGCTAGAACCTACAATGAGCAGTTCTTC.

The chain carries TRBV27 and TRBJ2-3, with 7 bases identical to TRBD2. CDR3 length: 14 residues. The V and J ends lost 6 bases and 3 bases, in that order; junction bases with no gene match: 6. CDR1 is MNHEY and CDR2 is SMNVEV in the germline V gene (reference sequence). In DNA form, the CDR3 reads TGTGCCAGCAGGGGGCGGGGGATGACAGATACGCAGTATTTT. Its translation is CASRGRGMTDTQYF.

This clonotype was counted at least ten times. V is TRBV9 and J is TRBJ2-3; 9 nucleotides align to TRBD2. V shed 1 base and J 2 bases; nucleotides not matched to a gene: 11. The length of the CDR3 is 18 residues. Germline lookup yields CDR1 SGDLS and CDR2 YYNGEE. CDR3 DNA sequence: TGTGCCAGCAGCGTAAGGAGAGCGGGGGGTCTAAACACAGATACGCAGTATTTT. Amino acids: CASSVRRAGGLNTDTQYF.

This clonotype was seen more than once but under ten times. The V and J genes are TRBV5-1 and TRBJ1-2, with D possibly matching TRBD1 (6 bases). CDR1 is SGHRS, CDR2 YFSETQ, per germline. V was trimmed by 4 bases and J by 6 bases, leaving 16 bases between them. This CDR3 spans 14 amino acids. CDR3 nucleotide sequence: TGCGCCAGCAGCCTCCCAGGCGGGGGCAATGGCTACACCTTC. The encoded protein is CASSLPGGGNGYTF.

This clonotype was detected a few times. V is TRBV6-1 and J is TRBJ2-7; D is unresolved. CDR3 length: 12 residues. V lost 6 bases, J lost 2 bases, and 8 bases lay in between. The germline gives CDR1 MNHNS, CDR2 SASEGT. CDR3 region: CASSEIAYEQYF. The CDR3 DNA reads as TGTGCCAGCAGCGAAATAGCCTACGAGCAGTACTTC.

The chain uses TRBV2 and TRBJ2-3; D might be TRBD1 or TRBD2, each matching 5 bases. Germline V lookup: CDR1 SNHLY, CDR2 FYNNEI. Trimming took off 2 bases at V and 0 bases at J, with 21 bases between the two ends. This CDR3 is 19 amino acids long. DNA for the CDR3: TGTGCCAGCAGTGAAATCGTGGGACCGCCTTTGCTTAGCACAGATACGCAGTATTTT. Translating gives CASSEIVGPPLLSTDTQYF.

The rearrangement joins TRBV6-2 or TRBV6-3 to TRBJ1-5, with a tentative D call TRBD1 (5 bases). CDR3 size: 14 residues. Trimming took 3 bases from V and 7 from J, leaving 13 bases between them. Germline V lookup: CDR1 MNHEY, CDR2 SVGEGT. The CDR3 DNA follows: TGTGCCAGCAGTTATCGGGACCGGCCCCAGCCCCAGCATTTT. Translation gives CASSYRDRPQPQHF.

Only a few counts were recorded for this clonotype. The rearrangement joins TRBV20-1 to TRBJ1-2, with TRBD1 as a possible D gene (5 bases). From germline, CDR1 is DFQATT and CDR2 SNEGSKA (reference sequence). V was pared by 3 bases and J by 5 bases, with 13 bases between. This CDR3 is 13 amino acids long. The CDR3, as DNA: TGCAGTGCTAGGGGGGGAAAATGGTATGGCTACACCTTC. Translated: CSARGGKWYGYTF.

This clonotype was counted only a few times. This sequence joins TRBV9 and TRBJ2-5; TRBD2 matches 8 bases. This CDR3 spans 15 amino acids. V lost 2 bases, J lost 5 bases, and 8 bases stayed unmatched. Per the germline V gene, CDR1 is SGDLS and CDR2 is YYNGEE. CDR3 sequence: CASSVFTGGRETQYF. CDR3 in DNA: TGTGCCAGCAGCGTGTTTACGGGGGGGCGCGAGACCCAGTACTTC.

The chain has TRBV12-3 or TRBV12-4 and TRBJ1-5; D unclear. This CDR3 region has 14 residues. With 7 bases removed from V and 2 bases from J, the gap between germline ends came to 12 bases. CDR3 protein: CASKQAQGNQPQHF. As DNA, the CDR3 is TGTGCCAGCAAGCAGGCTCAGGGCAATCAGCCCCAGCATTTT.

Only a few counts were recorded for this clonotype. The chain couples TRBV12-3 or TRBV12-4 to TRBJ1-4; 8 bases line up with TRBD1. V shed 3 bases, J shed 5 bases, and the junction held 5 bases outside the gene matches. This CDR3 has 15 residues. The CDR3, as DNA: TGTGCCAGCAGTTTTGGGGACAGGAGGAATGAAAAACTGTTTTTT. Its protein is CASSFGDRRNEKLFF.